This TCR beta chain was captured in a study of blood T cell repertoires in COVID-19. Study information: Sources were T cells, B-cell-depleted T cells, or PBMCs; the material itself was cDNA or gDNA.

V was cut by 4 bases and J by 9 bases, with 15 bases left in between. The CDR3 has 13 residues. CDR1 and CDR2 from the germline V gene are MGHDK and SYGVNS. The authors' processing: Reference gene primer amplification gave nucleated cell count estimates. Some clones are missing from TCRdb's copy, which holds only in-frame ones; the method was immunoSEQ multiplex PCR. V and J calls and clone size are copied from that table; D and trimming were computed from the DNA. The sample has roughly 300,000 clones, around four fifths seen once. The rearrangement uses TRBV25-1 and TRBJ1-1, with D possibly being TRBD1 (6 bases). Sequencing used peripheral blood. The receptor's source is a woman in her fifties or sixties with acute or convalescent COVID-19. CDR3 residues: CASSATGWVKAFF. The DNA for the CDR3 is TGTGCCAGCAGTGCAACAGGGTGGGTGAAAGCTTTCTTT.